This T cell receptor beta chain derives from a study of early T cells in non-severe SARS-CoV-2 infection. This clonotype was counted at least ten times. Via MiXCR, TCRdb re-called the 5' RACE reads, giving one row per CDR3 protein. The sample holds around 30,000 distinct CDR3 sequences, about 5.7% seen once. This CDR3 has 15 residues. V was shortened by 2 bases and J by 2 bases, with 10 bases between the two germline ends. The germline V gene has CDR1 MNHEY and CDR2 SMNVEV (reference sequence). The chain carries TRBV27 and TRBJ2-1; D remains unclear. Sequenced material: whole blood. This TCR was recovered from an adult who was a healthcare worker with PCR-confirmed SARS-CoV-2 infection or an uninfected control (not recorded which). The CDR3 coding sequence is TGTGCCAGCAGTTTAGCACGTTCAGCCTACAATGAGCAGTTCTTC. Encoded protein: CASSLARSAYNEQFF.